These T cell receptor beta chains were read from a single sample in a study of identical twins. Each CDR3 protein gets one entry after TCRdb re-called the 5' RACE reads with MiXCR. The table has 1.5 million to 2 million distinct CDR3 sequences, 25% to 35% seen once. Source material: cord blood. The origin of the receptors is a newborn girl in good health. The CDR3 runs from the conserved cysteine through the conserved F or W. A D gene is named only where the DNA matches it firmly. Size tells how often a clone was seen (once, few, many) or the class of an expanded clone, and some rows leave it out.

j_call clone_size cdr3_length v_call d_call cdr3_aa cdr3_nt
TRBJ2-1 many 15 TRBV29-1 . CSVEDEEKPYNEQFF TGCAGCGTTGAAGACGAAGAGAAGCCTTACAATGAGCAGTTCTTC
TRBJ2-2 . 16 TRBV5-1 TRBD2 CASSLSLAGIAGELFF TGCGCCAGCAGCTTGAGTCTAGCGGGGATCGCCGGGGAGCTGTTTTTT
TRBJ1-2 . 17 TRBV5-6 TRBD1 CASSFRGGQELNYGYTF TGTGCCAGCAGCTTCCGAGGGGGACAGGAATTGAACTATGGCTACACCTTC
TRBJ2-2 . 13 TRBV29-1 TRBD1 CSVTGGPTGELFF TGCAGCGTGACAGGGGGTCCGACCGGGGAGCTGTTTTTT
TRBJ2-7 few 15 TRBV29-1 TRBD1 CSVELGDRSLYEQYF TGCAGCGTTGAACTGGGGGACAGGTCCCTCTACGAGCAGTACTTC
TRBJ2-7 . 18 TRBV27 . CASSYSKRSSSSYNEQYF TGTGCCAGCAGTTACTCTAAGCGGTCCTCGAGCTCCTACAATGAGCAGTACTTC
TRBJ2-7 . 15 TRBV20-1 . CSARDLGNAPYEQYF TGCAGTGCTAGAGATCTTGGCAACGCCCCCTACGAGCAGTACTTC
TRBJ2-7 few 13 TRBV13 . CASSLLGLGEQYF TGTGCCAGCAGCTTACTGGGGTTAGGCGAGCAGTACTTC
TRBJ1-5 . 15 TRBV7-8 . CASSRTHGGNQPQHF TGTGCCAGCAGCCGAACTCACGGGGGCAATCAGCCCCAGCATTTT
TRBJ2-7 . 15 TRBV9 . CASSVAGSSSYEQYF TGTGCCAGCAGCGTAGCCGGGTCTAGCTCCTACGAGCAGTACTTC
TRBJ2-2 . 13 TRBV20-1 TRBD2 CSARGVQTGELFF TGCAGTGCTCGGGGGGTTCAGACCGGGGAGCTGTTTTTT
TRBJ2-5 few 17 TRBV6-6 . CASSYSGAGALQETQYF TGTGCCAGCAGTTACTCTGGGGCAGGGGCCCTGCAAGAGACCCAGTACTTC
TRBJ2-7 many 13 TRBV12-3/TRBV12-4 . CASSVAATYEQYF TGTGCCAGCAGTGTAGCCGCTACCTACGAGCAGTACTTC
TRBJ2-3 . 15 TRBV28 TRBD1 CASSSLPGQGGTQYF TGTGCCAGCAGTTCCTTACCGGGACAGGGGGGCACGCAGTATTTT
TRBJ2-1 . 15 TRBV11-2 . CASSLVRGRQSGQFF TGTGCCAGCAGCTTAGTCAGGGGTCGGCAATCTGGGCAGTTCTTC
TRBJ2-7 many 13 TRBV4-2 . CASSQDPTYEQYF TGTGCCAGCAGCCAAGATCCCACCTACGAGCAGTACTTC
TRBJ1-5 . 17 TRBV15 TRBD1 CATSRDRGPGGSQPQHF TGTGCCACCAGCAGAGATAGGGGGCCAGGGGGTAGTCAGCCCCAGCATTTT
TRBJ2-1 once 16 TRBV11-2 . CASSFEGASLYNERFF TGTGCCAGCAGCTTTGAAGGGGCAAGCCTCTACAATGAGCGGTTCTTC
TRBJ1-3 . 17 TRBV7-9 . CASSLLGRGGSGNTIYF TGTGCCAGCAGCTTACTTGGAAGAGGGGGCTCTGGAAACACCATATATTTT
TRBJ1-2 few 16 TRBV4-2 . CASSQVWRGTNYGYTF TGTGCCAGCAGCCAAGTTTGGCGCGGCACTAACTATGGCTACACCTTC
TRBJ1-1 . 15 TRBV12-3/TRBV12-4 TRBD1 CASSQEITGGTEAFF TGTGCCAGCAGCCAAGAAATCACAGGGGGCACTGAAGCTTTCTTT
TRBJ2-2 few 14 TRBV12-3/TRBV12-4 . CASSLLGVSGELFF TGTGCCAGCAGTTTACTGGGAGTCTCCGGGGAGCTGTTTTTT
TRBJ2-5 . 15 TRBV11-2 TRBD2 CASSLGAGVTETQYF TGTGCCAGCAGCTTAGGGGCGGGGGTTACGGAGACCCAGTACTTC
TRBJ2-1 . 16 TRBV29-1 TRBD2 CSVEGTSGRVYSEQFF TGCAGCGTCGAGGGAACTAGCGGGAGGGTTTACAGTGAGCAGTTCTTC
TRBJ1-5 . 15 TRBV6-5 . CASSYSGPFNQPQHF TGTGCCAGCAGTTACTCGGGACCTTTCAATCAGCCCCAGCATTTT
TRBJ2-5 few 16 TRBV5-1 . CASSFPLVQGRETQYF TGCGCCAGCAGCTTCCCCCTAGTTCAAGGCAGGGAGACCCAGTACTTC
TRBJ2-1 . 12 TRBV19 . CAVKGYENEQFF TGTGCCGTCAAAGGCTATGAGAATGAGCAGTTCTTC
TRBJ2-3 . 12 TRBV12-3/TRBV12-4 . CASRVGADTQYF TGTGCCAGCAGGGTCGGGGCAGATACGCAGTATTTT
TRBJ2-1 . 14 TRBV2 . CASSISRSYNEQFF TGTGCCAGCAGTATCTCCCGCTCCTACAATGAGCAGTTCTTC
TRBJ2-7 . 14 TRBV20-1 TRBD2 CSADSGRLNYEQYF TGCAGTGCTGATAGCGGGAGATTAAACTACGAGCAGTACTTC
TRBJ1-2 few 15 TRBV9 TRBD1 CASSVAPTGEYGYTF TGTGCCAGCAGCGTAGCTCCCACAGGGGAATATGGCTACACCTTC
TRBJ2-3 . 13 TRBV7-2 . CASSLGPTHTQYF TGTGCCAGCAGCTTAGGCCCTACCCATACGCAGTATTTT
TRBJ2-2 . 13 TRBV4-2 TRBD1 CASSTGAAGELFF TGTGCCAGCAGTACAGGGGCGGCCGGGGAGCTGTTTTTT
TRBJ2-7 few 16 TRBV3-1 TRBD2 CASSQYIAGGSYEQYF TGTGCCAGCAGCCAATACATAGCGGGAGGCTCCTACGAGCAGTACTTC
TRBJ2-7 . 13 TRBV3-1 . CASSFQGNYEQYF TGTGCCAGCAGCTTTCAGGGGAACTACGAGCAGTACTTC
TRBJ1-1 . 16 TRBV12-3/TRBV12-4 TRBD1 CASSPKAGTGGAEAFF TGTGCCAGCAGTCCCAAGGCCGGGACAGGGGGCGCTGAAGCTTTCTTT
TRBJ1-2 . 16 TRBV29-1 TRBD1 CSVDDKGSQGGYGYTF TGCAGCGTTGATGACAAAGGGTCCCAGGGGGGCTATGGCTACACCTTC
TRBJ2-7 few 14 TRBV20-1 TRBD2 CSASRTSVSYEQYF TGCAGTGCTAGTAGGACTAGCGTATCCTACGAGCAGTACTTC
TRBJ2-7 many 13 TRBV20-1 . CSAILYRTYEQYF TGCAGTGCTATCTTATACCGGACCTACGAGCAGTACTTC
TRBJ2-1 few 13 TRBV6-5 . CASRRTVLNEQFF TGTGCCAGCAGGCGGACAGTTTTGAATGAGCAGTTCTTC
TRBJ1-2 . 13 TRBV2 . CASRTGTDYGYTF TGTGCCAGCAGGACCGGGACGGATTATGGCTACACCTTC